The 10 T cell receptor beta chains presented below share a single source sample, sequenced in a study of T cell changes during pregnancy in multiple sclerosis. TCRdb's table, derived via immunoSEQ multiplex PCR, lists solely in-frame clones and lacks some. This table holds 50,000 to 60,000 clones, about 90% found once. The sample was CD4+ T cells from peripheral blood mononuclear cells, taken in the second trimester of pregnancy. The receptor source for this set is a female donor with multiple sclerosis, enrolled in a pregnancy study.

V and J are TRBV6-1 and TRBJ1-1; D might be TRBD1 (6 bases). The CDR3 spans 15 residues. V was clipped by 2 bases and J by 2 bases, with 12 bases between them. CDR1 and CDR2 (germline): MNHNS, SASEGT. CDR3 coding DNA: TGTGCCAGCAGTGAAAGCCACAGGGAAAACACTGAAGCTTTCTTT. It is translated as CASSESHRENTEAFF.

The rearrangement joins TRBV2 to TRBJ1-2; TRBD1 might be the D (5 bases). The CDR3 is made up of 13 amino acids. The V and J ends lost 3 bases and 6 bases respectively, with 11 bases between them. Germline V gene lookup returns CDR1 SNHLY and CDR2 FYNNEI. CDR3 nucleotide sequence: TGTGCCAGCAGTGAGCGGGGGTTTGATGGCTACACCTTC. Encoded protein: CASSERGFDGYTF.

This clone was seen more than once but under ten times. The rearrangement uses TRBV7-2 and TRBJ1-2, with D perhaps matching TRBD1 (5 bases). CDR1 is SGHTA, CDR2 FQGNSA, per germline. V was pared by 5 bases and J by 8 bases, with 21 bases between. This CDR3 is built from 15 residues. The CDR3 DNA follows: TGTGCCAGCAGCCCCCGTGCGGAATGGGGGGGAGGCTACACCTTC. Protein product: CASSPRAEWGGGYTF.

The chain couples TRBV27 to TRBJ2-7, with TRBD2 as a possible D gene (5 bases). The CDR3 contains 15 residues. The V gene lost 8 bases and the J gene lost 0 bases, with 17 bases spanning the gap. The germline gives CDR1 MNHEY, CDR2 SMNVEV (reference sequence). The CDR3 loop is CASGVKRSSSYEQYF. CDR3 DNA sequence: TGTGCCAGCGGGGTTAAGCGGAGCAGCTCCTACGAGCAGTACTTC.

This chain uses TRBV10-3 with TRBJ2-3, with D unclear. The CDR3 length is 14 residues. The V end lost 3 bases, the J end lost 4 bases, and 11 bases lay between the germline ends. Germline CDR1 ENHRY, CDR2 SYGVKD. The CDR3 reads CAISDLRSSDTQYF. The CDR3 nucleotides read TGTGCCATCAGTGACCTGAGGAGCTCAGATACGCAGTATTTT.

This clone has just one count. The chain recombines TRBV6-1 with TRBJ1-1; D ambiguous. V lost 5 bases and J lost 0, with 4 bases in between. CDR1 and CDR2 from the germline V gene are MNHNS and SASEGT. The CDR3 is made up of 12 amino acids. CDR3 in DNA: TGTGCCAGCAGTTATGTGAACACTGAAGCTTTCTTT. It is translated as CASSYVNTEAFF.

This clone showed up just once. V gene TRBV12-5 combines with J gene TRBJ2-1; TRBD1 matches at 9 bases. The CDR3 has 16 amino acids. CDR1 is LGHNT and CDR2 is FRNRAP in the germline V gene. Trimming at V came to 6 bases and at J to 10 bases, leaving 16 bases not matched to a gene. The CDR3 is CASGLGMGTGKNEQFF. In DNA form, the CDR3 reads TGTGCTAGTGGCCTGGGGATGGGGACAGGGAAAAACGAGCAGTTCTTC.

V usage is TRBV4-1 and J usage is TRBJ1-1; the D is unclear. Between the trimmed V and J ends, which lost 1 base and 5 bases, there was a span of 14 bases. The CDR3 has 15 amino acids. In germline, CDR1 is MGHRA, CDR2 YSYEKL. The CDR3 spells CASSQGLTVGTEAFF. For the CDR3, the DNA is TGCGCCAGCAGCCAAGGACTCACGGTCGGAACTGAAGCTTTCTTT.

This chain connects TRBV19 to TRBJ2-7; a weak D match, TRBD2 (6 bases). There are 15 residues in the CDR3. The V gene lost 6 bases and the J gene lost 2 bases, with 17 bases spanning the gap. Germline values: CDR1 LNHDA, CDR2 SQIVND (reference sequence). DNA for the CDR3: TGTGCCAGTAGCCACCCGGGACTCACTACCTACGAGCAGTACTTC. Its translation: CASSHPGLTTYEQYF.

CDR3 residues: CASSYGQGAQNIQYF. CDR3 nucleotides: TGTGCCAGCAGTTACGGTCAGGGGGCCCAAAACATTCAGTACTTC. The chain links TRBV6-6 to TRBJ2-4, with 8 bases aligning to TRBD1. CDR1 is MNHNY, CDR2 SVGAGI, per germline (reference sequence). The CDR3 has 15 amino acids. Unmatched junction bases numbered 5, after V lost 2 bases and J lost 5 bases.